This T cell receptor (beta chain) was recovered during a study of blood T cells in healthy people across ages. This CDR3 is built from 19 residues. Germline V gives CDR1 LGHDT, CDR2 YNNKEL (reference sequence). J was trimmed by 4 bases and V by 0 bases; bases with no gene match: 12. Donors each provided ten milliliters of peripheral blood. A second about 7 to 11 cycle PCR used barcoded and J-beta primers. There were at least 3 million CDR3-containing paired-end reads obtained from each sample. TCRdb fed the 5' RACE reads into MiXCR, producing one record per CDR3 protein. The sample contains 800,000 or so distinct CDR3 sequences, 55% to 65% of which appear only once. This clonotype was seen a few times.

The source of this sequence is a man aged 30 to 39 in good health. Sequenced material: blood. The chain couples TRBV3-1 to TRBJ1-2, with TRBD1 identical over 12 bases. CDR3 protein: CASSQDAGTGGLLRYGYTF. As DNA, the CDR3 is TGTGCCAGCAGCCAAGACGCAGGGACAGGGGGCTTGCTGCGCTATGGCTACACCTTC.